The 2 T cell receptor beta chains presented below share a single source sample, sequenced in a study of shared clonotypes between healthy human individuals (dated by TCRdb to 2020 to 2022). Libraries were prepared through the immunoSEQ multiplex PCR assay. Here the immuneACCESS table is served through TCRdb, limited to in-frame sequences with V and J called. Missing clones are a known gap in these copies; in checked studies unresolved V genes cover under half, and the rest lacks a known reason. The table for this sample lists roughly 700,000 clones; around 67% of them were counted only once. The top ten hold over 1.5% of the sample. The material sequenced was memory CD4+ T cells sorted from blood. The meaning of the sample's cell subset or site label: CD45RA-negative fraction. The receptor source for this set is a woman in her thirties in good health.

The genes are TRBV7-3 and TRBJ2-5; 9 bases align to TRBD2. Germline V CDR1 and CDR2: SGHTA, FQGTGA. The CDR3 contains 15 residues. Germline trimming cut 4 bases from V and 2 bases from J; bases unmatched to any gene: 5. The CDR3 DNA reads TGTGCCAGCAGCTCGGGAGCGGGGGGACAAGAGACCCAGTACTTC. It specifies CASSSGAGGQETQYF.

J is TRBJ1-5 and V is TRBV19; TRBD1 matches 8 bases. The J segment lost 7 bases and the V segment lost 5 bases, leaving 7 bases of the junction unmatched. In germline, CDR1 is LNHDA, CDR2 SQIVND (reference sequence). The CDR3 sequence is 14 residues long. CDR3 protein: CASSSQTGDQPQHF. CDR3 coding DNA: TGTGCCAGTAGTTCACAGACAGGGGACCAGCCCCAGCATTTT.